This passage covers 22 T cell receptor beta chains from one sample sequenced in a study of metastatic and nonmetastatic thyroid tumors. TCRdb re-called the PCR reads via MiXCR. The table lists approximately 25,000 clones, roughly 12% of them singletons. There were no patients who had received any treatment before thyroid surgery. Input material: blood. Receptors were obtained from a female donor with papillary thyroid cancer or a benign thyroid nodule (not recorded which). Some clones in this sample may be carry-over from other donors' samples.

The rearrangement joins TRBV6-1 to TRBJ1-6, with D possibly matching TRBD1 (6 bases). The CDR3 sequence is 16 residues long. Trimming cost V 6 bases and J 7 bases, with 19 bases left between them. Germline CDR1 reads MNHNS; CDR2 reads SASEGT. The CDR3 DNA is TGTGCCAGCAGCCAAGGTGTGGGGGGCGAGAATTCACCCCTCCACTTT. This gives the protein CASSQGVGGENSPLHF.

By frequency in the sample, this clone is medium-sized. The chain combines TRBV30 with TRBJ2-7; 10 nucleotides line up with TRBD1. This CDR3 contains 13 residues. Unmatched junction bases numbered 2, after V lost 0 bases and J lost 6 bases. CDR1 is GTSNPN and CDR2 is SVGIG in the germline V gene (reference sequence). The CDR3 sequence is CAWSVWTGGEQYF. The DNA of the CDR3 is TGTGCCTGGAGTGTTTGGACAGGGGGCGAGCAGTACTTC.

The genes are TRBV11-1 and TRBJ1-3; D possibly corresponds to TRBD1 (5 bases). The CDR3 is 17 amino acids. Trimming removed 5 bases at V and 0 bases at J, with 17 bases between. From germline, CDR1 is SGHAT and CDR2 FQDESV (reference sequence). This CDR3 is CASSPTRDALSGNTIYF. In nucleotides, the CDR3 is TGTGCCAGCAGCCCCACCAGGGACGCCCTCTCTGGAAACACCATATATTTT.

This clone was picked up many times. This chain uses TRBV7-8 with TRBJ1-5; D is unresolved. The germline V gene has CDR1 SGHVS and CDR2 FQNEAQ. The CDR3 totals 14 residues. Trimming took off 5 bases at V and 5 bases at J, with 13 bases between the two ends. The CDR3, as DNA: TGTGCCAGCAGCGAAGACACCCCTGATCAGCCCCAGCATTTT. Translating it yields CASSEDTPDQPQHF.

This sequence joins TRBV6-1 and TRBJ2-7, with D maybe TRBD1 (6 bases). The CDR3 has 15 residues. Per the germline V gene, CDR1 is MNHNS and CDR2 is SASEGT. Trimming pared 6 bases from V and 0 bases from J, leaving 15 bases between. CDR3 amino acids: CASSRTASNSYEQYF. CDR3 sequence (DNA): TGTGCCAGCAGCAGGACAGCCTCCAACTCCTACGAGCAGTACTTC.

This clone occurred many times. Just one base apart from a much larger clone, this may be a read error. The chain carries TRBV6-6 and TRBJ2-7; 8 positions match TRBD1. Germline V gene sequence: CDR1 MNHNY, CDR2 SVGAGI (reference sequence). CDR3 length: 17 amino acids. For the CDR3, the DNA is TGTGCCAGCAGTTACCGCGGACAGGGTAGATTTGGCCACGAGCAGCACTTC. Its translation: CASSYRGQGRFGHEQHF.

Judged by abundance, this clone is medium-sized. The chain employs TRBV30 and TRBJ1-2, with 8 bases that match TRBD1. There are 14 residues in the CDR3. Germline V gene sequence: CDR1 GTSNPN, CDR2 SVGIG (reference sequence). The V gene end was trimmed by 4 bases and the J gene end by 10 bases; junction bases not matched to a gene: 14. CDR3 sequence reads: CAWKFRDRSSDYTF. In DNA form, the CDR3 reads TGTGCCTGGAAGTTCCGGGACAGGTCGTCGGACTACACCTTC.

The chain recombines TRBV7-6 with TRBJ1-1, with D tentatively TRBD1 (5 bases). Deletions cut 1 base from V and 3 bases from J, with 15 bases between. This CDR3 has 16 residues. Germline CDR1 is SGHVS and CDR2 is FNYEAQ. CDR3 in DNA: TGTGCCAGCAGCTTAGGCGGGGGTATGAGGTACACTGAAGCTTTCTTT. This sequence encodes CASSLGGGMRYTEAFF. The full variable domain, its missing parts supplied by reference TRBV7-6 and TRBJ1-1, is GAGVSQSPRYKVTKRGQDVALRCDPISGHVSLYWYRQALGQGPEFLTYFNYEAQQDKSGLPNDRFSAERPEGSISTLTIQRTEQRDSAMYRCASSLGGGMRYTEAFFGQGTRLTVV.

This clone was detected ten times or more. The chain uses TRBV4-1 and TRBJ1-5, with TRBD1 matching over 10 bases. With V trimmed by 0 bases and J by 8 bases, 4 bases remained unmatched. This CDR3 has 15 residues. Germline CDR1 is MGHRA and CDR2 is YSYEKL. The CDR3 DNA is TGCGCCAGCAGCCAAGATGGGACAGGGGCCAAGCCCCAGCATTTT. It translates to CASSQDGTGAKPQHF.

This clone has only a few counts. The chain carries TRBV6-6 and TRBJ2-7; TRBD2 might be the D (6 bases). The V gene's germline CDR1 is MNHNY and CDR2 SVGAGI (reference sequence). Trimming removed 2 bases from V and 9 bases from J, with 14 bases in between. The CDR3 consists of 13 residues. The CDR3 region is CASSYVEVGGQYF. CDR3 in DNA: TGTGCCAGCAGTTACGTGGAGGTCGGGGGGCAGTACTTC.

This clone is classed as medium-sized. The chain employs TRBV6-1 and TRBJ1-6; D may be TRBD1 (6 bases). Trimming took 6 bases from V and 7 from J, leaving 13 bases between them. The CDR3 sequence is 14 residues long. Germline loops: CDR1 MNHNS, CDR2 SASEGT. CDR3 residues: CASRPAGDNSPLHF. Written as DNA, the CDR3 is TGTGCCAGCAGGCCGGCAGGGGACAATTCACCCCTCCACTTT.

The table lists this clone with many counts. Mismatch with germline at one junction end may stem from a read error. This chain links TRBV7-3 with TRBJ2-3; TRBD2 matches at 10 bases. Germline V lookup: CDR1 SGHTA, CDR2 FQGTGA. CDR3 length: 11 residues. CDR3 residues: CASSPSSSGSF. CDR3 DNA sequence: TGTGCCAGCAGCCCGTCCTCTAGCGGGAGTTTT.

This clone was detected ten times or more. V usage is TRBV11-3 and J usage is TRBJ2-2, with 8 bases matching TRBD1. Germline CDR1 reads SGHNT; CDR2 reads YENEEA. The CDR3 sequence is 14 residues long. Losses at the gene ends were 6 bases for V and 5 bases for J; bases not matched to a gene: 5. The CDR3 region is CASSQDRGTGELFF. CDR3 nucleotides: TGTGCCAGCAGTCAAGACAGGGGAACCGGGGAGCTGTTTTTT.

By share of the sample, this clone is medium-sized. This CDR3 is CASSFNPGGEAFF. The CDR3 DNA is TGTGCCAGCAGTTTCAATCCAGGGGGTGAAGCTTTCTTT. This chain uses TRBV12-3 or TRBV12-4 with TRBJ1-1; 7 bases are shared with TRBD1. V was pared by 3 bases and J by 7 bases, with 5 bases of the junction left unmatched. The CDR3 consists of 13 residues.

This clone was detected ten times or more. The chain links TRBV27 to TRBJ2-2, with D possibly being TRBD1 or TRBD2 (5 bases each). The ends were cut back, 2 bases at V and 5 bases at J, with 12 bases in the middle. The CDR3 extends over 15 amino acids. Germline lookup yields CDR1 MNHEY and CDR2 SMNVEV (reference sequence). The CDR3 coding sequence is TGTGCCAGCAGTTTACGGGACCCAGGGACCGGGGAGCTGTTTTTT. This gives the protein CASSLRDPGTGELFF.

This clone occurred many times. This chain joins TRBV20-1 and TRBJ2-7; D may match TRBD1 or TRBD2 (5 bases each). V lost 0 bases and J 7 bases, leaving 19 bases between the germline ends. CDR3 length: 15 amino acids. Looked up from germline, CDR1 is DFQATT and CDR2 is SNEGSKA (reference sequence). CDR3 loop: CSARDGTYGVGEQYF. CDR3 sequence (DNA): TGCAGTGCTAGAGACGGGACCTATGGAGTGGGTGAGCAGTACTTC.

This clone appeared many times. This sequence joins TRBV6-8 and TRBJ2-1, with D perhaps TRBD1 or TRBD2 (5 bases each). The CDR3 contains 15 residues. Germline V gene lookup returns CDR1 MNHGY and CDR2 SAAAGT. Deletions cut 4 bases from V and 2 bases from J, with 12 bases between. This CDR3 reads CASSSYWGTYNEQFF. The CDR3 DNA reads as TGTGCCAGCAGTTCCTACTGGGGGACCTACAATGAGCAGTTCTTC.

By frequency in the sample, this clone is medium-sized. The chain employs TRBV2 and TRBJ2-7, with D possibly TRBD1 on 6 matching bases. Trimming removed 6 bases from V and 1 base from J, with 16 bases in between. The CDR3 extends over 15 amino acids. The germline V gene encodes CDR1 SNHLY and CDR2 FYNNEI. In DNA form, the CDR3 reads TGTGCCAGCAGGGCCCCCATCGGACAGTCCTACGAGCAGTACTTC. It is translated as CASRAPIGQSYEQYF.

The V and J genes are TRBV9 and TRBJ1-1, with TRBD1 as a possible D gene (6 bases). Germline values: CDR1 SGDLS, CDR2 YYNGEE. V was pared by 3 bases and J by 3 bases, with 18 bases between. CDR3 length: 16 residues. DNA for the CDR3: TGTGCCAGCAGCGATATGCGGGGGGCCGGGGACACTGAAGCTTTCTTT. As protein: CASSDMRGAGDTEAFF.

Concerning this clone itself: Because the CDR3 is missing its conserved closing phenylalanine or tryptophan, this is likely a read error. The DNA is left out, because the CDR3 cannot be placed on it with certainty; the CDR3 is given as TCRdb lists it. The rearrangement joins TRBV25-1 to TRBJ2-6. Inclusive of both ends, the CDR3 amounts to 13 amino acids. Germline CDR1 and CDR2: MGHDK and SYGVNS. CDR3 sequence: CASSDSGANVLTC.

In its sample, this clone was seen many times. This chain joins TRBV5-1 and TRBJ2-3; 8 bases match TRBD2. V lost 4 bases, J lost 2 bases, and 9 bases stayed unmatched. Germline CDR1 and CDR2: SGHRS and YFSETQ. The CDR3 consists of 16 residues. CDR3 DNA sequence: TGCGCCAGCAGCCGTGGCGGGGGGCCCAACACAGATACGCAGTATTTT. Translating it yields CASSRGGGPNTDTQYF. The variable domain in full, completed from reference TRBV5-1 and TRBJ2-3, reads KAGVTQTPRYLIKTRGQQVTLSCSPISGHRSVSWYQQTPGQGLQFLFEYFSETQRNKGNFPGRFSGRQFSNSRSEMNVSTLELGDSALYLCASSRGGGPNTDTQYFGPGTRLTVL.

This clone was observed many times. The chain couples TRBV4-2 to TRBJ1-4, with 8 nucleotides matching TRBD1. Trimming took 0 bases from V and 7 from J; bases not matched to a gene: 10. There are 17 residues in the CDR3. In germline, CDR1 is LGHNA, CDR2 YNFKEQ. DNA of the CDR3: TGTGCCAGCAGCCAAGAACTCAGGCAGGGGGCAGGTGAAAAACTGTTTTTT. This encodes CASSQELRQGAGEKLFF.